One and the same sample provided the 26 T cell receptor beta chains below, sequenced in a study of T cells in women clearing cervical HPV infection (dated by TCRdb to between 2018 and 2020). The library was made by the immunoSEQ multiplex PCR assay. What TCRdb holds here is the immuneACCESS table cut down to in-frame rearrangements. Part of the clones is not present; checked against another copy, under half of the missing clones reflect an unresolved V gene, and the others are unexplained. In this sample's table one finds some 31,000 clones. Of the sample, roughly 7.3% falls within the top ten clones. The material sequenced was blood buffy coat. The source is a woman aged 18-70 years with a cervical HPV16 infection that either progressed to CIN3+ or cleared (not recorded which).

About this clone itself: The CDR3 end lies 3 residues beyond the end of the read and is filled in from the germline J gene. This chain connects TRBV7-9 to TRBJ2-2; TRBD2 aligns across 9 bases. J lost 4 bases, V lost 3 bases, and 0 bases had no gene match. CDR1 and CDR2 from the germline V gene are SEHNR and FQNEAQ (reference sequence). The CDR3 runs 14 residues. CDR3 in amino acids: CASSFSGSTGELFF. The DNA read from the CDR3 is TGTGCCAGCAGCTTTAGCGGGAGCACCGGGGAG.

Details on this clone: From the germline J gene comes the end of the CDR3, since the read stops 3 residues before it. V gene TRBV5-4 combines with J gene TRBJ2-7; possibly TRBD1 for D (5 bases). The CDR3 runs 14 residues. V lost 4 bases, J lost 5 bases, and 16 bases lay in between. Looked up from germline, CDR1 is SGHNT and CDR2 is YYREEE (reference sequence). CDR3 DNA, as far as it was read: TGTGCCAGCAGCACCACCAGGGTATTGGACGAG. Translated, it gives CASSTTRVLDE. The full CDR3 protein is CASSTTRVLDEQYF.

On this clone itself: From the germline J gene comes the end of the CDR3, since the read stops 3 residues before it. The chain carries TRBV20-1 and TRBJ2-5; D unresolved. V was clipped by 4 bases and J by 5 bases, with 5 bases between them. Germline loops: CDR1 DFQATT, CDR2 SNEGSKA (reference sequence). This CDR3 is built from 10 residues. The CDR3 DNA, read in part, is TGCAGTGCTATAGTGGAGACC. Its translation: CSAIVET. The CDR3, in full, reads CSAIVETQYF.

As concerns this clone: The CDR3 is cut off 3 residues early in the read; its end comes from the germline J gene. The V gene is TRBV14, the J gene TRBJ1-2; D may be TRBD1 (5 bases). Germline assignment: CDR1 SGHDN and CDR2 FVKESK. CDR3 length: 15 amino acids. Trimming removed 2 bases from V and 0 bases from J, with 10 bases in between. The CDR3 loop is CASSQTRGANYGYTF. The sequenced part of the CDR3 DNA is TGTGCCAGCAGCCAAACCCGGGGGGCTAACTATGGC.

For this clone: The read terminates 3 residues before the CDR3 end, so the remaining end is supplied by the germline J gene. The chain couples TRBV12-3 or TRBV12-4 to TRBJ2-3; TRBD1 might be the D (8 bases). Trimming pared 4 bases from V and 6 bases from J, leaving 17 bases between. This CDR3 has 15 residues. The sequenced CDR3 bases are TGTGCCAGCAGTTCACAGGGGGGGTTGACGGATACG. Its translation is CASSSQGGLTDT. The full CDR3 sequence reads CASSSQGGLTDTQYF.

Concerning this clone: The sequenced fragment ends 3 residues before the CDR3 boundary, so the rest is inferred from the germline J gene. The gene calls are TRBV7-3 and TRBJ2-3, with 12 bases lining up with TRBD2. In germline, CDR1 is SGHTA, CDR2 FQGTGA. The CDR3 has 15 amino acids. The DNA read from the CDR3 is TGTGCCAGCAGCCTGACTAGCGGGAGTCTGGAGACG. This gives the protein CASSLTSGSLET. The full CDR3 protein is CASSLTSGSLETQYF.

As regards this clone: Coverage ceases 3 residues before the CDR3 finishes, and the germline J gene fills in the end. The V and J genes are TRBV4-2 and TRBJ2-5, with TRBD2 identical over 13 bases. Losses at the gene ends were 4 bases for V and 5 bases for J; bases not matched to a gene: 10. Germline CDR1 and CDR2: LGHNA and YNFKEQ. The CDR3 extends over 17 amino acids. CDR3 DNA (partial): TGTGCCAGCAGCCCAAGGGGACTAGCGGGGAAGGCGGAGACC. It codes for CASSPRGLAGKAET. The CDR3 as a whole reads CASSPRGLAGKAETQYF.

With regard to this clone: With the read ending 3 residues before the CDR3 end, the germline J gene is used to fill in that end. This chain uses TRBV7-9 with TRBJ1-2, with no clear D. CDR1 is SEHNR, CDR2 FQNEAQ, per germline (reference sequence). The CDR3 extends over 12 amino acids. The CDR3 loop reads CASSRTSYDYTF. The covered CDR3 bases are TGTGCCAGCAGCCGCACTAGCTACGAC.

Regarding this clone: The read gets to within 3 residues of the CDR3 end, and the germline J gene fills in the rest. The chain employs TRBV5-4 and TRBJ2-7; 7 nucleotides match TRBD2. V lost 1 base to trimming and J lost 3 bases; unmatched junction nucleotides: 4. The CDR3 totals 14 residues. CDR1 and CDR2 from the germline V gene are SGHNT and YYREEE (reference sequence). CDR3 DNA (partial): TGTGCCAGCAGCTTGAACGCGGGAGTCTACGAG. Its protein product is CASSLNAGVYE. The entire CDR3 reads CASSLNAGVYEQYF.

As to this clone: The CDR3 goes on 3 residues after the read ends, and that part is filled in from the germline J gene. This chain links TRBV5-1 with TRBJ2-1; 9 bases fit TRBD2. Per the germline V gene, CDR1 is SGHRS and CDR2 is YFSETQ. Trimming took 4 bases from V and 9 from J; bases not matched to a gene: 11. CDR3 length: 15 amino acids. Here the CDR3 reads CASSGWGGGAGEQFF. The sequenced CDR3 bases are TGCGCCAGCAGCGGATGGGGCGGGGGGGCCGGTGAG.

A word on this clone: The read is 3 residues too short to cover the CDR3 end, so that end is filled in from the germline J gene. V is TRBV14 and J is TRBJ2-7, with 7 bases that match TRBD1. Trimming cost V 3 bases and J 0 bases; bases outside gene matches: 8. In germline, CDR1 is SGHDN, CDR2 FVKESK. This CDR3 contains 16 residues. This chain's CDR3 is CASSHVGTGVSYEQYF. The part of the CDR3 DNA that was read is TGTGCCAGCAGCCACGTCGGAACAGGGGTCTCCTACGAG. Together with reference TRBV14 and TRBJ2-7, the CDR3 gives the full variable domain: EAGVTQFPSHSVIEKGQTVTLRCDPISGHDNLYWYRRVMGKEIKFLLHFVKESKQDESGMPNNRFLAERTGGTYSTLKVQPAELEDSGVYFCASSHVGTGVSYEQYFGPGTRLTVT.

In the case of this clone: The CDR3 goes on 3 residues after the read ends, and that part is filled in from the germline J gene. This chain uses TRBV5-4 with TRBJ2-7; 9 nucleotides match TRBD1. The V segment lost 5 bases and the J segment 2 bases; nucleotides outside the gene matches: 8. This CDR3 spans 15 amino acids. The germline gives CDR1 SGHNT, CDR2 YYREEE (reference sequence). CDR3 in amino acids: CASREWGTGTYEQYF. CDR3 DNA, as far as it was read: TGTGCCAGCAGAGAATGGGGGACAGGGACCTACGAG. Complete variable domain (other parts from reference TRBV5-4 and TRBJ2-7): ETGVTQSPTHLIKTRGQQVTLRCSSQSGHNTVSWYQQALGQGPQFIFQYYREEENGRGNFPPRFSGLQFPNYSSELNVNALELDDSALYLCASREWGTGTYEQYFGPGTRLTVT.

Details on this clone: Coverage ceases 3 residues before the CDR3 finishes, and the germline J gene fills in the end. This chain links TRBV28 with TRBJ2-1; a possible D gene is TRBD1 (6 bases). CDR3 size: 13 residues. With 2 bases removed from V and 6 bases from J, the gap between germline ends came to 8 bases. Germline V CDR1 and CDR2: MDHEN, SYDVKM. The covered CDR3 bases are TGTGCCAGCAGTTTAGGGGGCCTCAATGAG. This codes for CASSLGGLNE. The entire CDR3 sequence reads CASSLGGLNEQFF.

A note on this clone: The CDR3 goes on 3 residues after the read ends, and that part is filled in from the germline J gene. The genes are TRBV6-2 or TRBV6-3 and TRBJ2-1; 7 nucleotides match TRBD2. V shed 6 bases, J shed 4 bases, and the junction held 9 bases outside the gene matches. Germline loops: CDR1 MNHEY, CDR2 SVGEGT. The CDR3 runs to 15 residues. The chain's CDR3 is CASRRLAGVYNEQFF. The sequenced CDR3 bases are TGTGCCAGCAGAAGATTAGCGGGTGTTTACAATGAG.

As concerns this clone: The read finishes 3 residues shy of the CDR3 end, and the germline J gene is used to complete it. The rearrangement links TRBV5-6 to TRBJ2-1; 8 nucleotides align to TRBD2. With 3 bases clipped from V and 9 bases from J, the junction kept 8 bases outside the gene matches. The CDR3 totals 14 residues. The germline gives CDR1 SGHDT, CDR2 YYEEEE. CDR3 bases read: TGTGCCAGCAGCTGGGGCGGGGGGCACGGTGAG. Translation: CASSWGGGHGE. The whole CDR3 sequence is CASSWGGGHGEQFF.

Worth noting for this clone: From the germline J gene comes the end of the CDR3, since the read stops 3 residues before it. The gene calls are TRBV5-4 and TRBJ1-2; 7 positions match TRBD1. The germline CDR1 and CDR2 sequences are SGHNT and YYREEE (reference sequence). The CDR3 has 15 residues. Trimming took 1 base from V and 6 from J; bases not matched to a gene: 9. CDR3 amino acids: CASSLTGAVLHGYTF. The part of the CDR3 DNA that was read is TGTGCCAGCAGCTTGACAGGGGCCGTGTTACATGGC. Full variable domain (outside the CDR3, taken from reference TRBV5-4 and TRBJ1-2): ETGVTQSPTHLIKTRGQQVTLRCSSQSGHNTVSWYQQALGQGPQFIFQYYREEENGRGNFPPRFSGLQFPNYSSELNVNALELDDSALYLCASSLTGAVLHGYTFGSGTRLTVV.

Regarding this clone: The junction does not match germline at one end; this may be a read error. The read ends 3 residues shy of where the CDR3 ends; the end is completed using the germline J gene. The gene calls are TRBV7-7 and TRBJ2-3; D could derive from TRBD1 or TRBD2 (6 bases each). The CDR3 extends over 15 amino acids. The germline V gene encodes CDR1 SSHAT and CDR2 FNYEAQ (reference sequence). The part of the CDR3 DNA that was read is TGTGCTAGCAGCCGAGGGGGAGGAGGGCAAGAGACG. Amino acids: CASSRGGGGQET. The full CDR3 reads CASSRGGGGQETQYF.

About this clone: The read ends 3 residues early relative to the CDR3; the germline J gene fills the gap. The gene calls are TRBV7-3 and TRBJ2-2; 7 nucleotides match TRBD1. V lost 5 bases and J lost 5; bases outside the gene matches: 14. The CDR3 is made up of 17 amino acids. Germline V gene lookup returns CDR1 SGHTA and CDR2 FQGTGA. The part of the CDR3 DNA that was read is TGTGCCAGCAGCCGTAGACCCGGGACAGAGAAAACCGGGGAG. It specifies CASSRRPGTEKTGE. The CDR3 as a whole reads CASSRRPGTEKTGELFF.

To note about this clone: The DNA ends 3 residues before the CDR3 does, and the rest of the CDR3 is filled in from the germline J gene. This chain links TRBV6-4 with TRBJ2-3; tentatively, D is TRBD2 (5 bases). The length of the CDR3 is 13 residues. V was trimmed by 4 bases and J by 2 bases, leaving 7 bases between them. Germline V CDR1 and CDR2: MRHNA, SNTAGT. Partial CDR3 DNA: TGTGCCAGCAGTGTTAGCGTCACAGATACG. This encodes CASSVSVTDT. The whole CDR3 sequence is CASSVSVTDTQYF.

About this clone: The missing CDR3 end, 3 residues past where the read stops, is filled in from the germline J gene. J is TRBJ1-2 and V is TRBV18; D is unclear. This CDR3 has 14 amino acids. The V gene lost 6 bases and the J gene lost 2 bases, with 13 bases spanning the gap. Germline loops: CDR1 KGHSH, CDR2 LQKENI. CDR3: CASSPPEVNYGYTF. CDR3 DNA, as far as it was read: TGTGCCAGCTCCCCTCCTGAGGTGAACTATGGC.

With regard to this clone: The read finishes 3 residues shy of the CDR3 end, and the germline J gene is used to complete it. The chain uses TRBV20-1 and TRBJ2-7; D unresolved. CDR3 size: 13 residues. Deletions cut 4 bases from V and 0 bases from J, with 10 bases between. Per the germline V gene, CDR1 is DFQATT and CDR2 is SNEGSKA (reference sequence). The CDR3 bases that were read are TGCAGTGCTATTCACTCCCTCTCCTACGAG. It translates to CSAIHSLSYE. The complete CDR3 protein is CSAIHSLSYEQYF.

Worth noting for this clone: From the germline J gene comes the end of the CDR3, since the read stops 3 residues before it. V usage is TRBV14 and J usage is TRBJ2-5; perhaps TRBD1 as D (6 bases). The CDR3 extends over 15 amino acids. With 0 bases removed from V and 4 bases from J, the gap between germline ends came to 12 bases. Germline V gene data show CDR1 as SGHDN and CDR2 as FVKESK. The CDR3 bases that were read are TGTGCCAGCAGCCAAGATCGGCAGGGGCGAGAGACC. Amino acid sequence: CASSQDRQGRET. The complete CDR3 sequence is CASSQDRQGRETQYF. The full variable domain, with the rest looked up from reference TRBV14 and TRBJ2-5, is EAGVTQFPSHSVIEKGQTVTLRCDPISGHDNLYWYRRVMGKEIKFLLHFVKESKQDESGMPNNRFLAERTGGTYSTLKVQPAELEDSGVYFCASSQDRQGRETQYFGPGTRLLVL.

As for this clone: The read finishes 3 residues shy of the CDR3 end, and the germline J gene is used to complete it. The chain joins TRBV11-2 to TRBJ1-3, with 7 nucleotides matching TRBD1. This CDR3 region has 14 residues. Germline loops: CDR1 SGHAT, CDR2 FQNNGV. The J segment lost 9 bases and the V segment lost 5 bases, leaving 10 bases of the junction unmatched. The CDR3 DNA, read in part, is TGTGCCAGCAGCCCCGACAGGGCGACGTTCACC. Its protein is CASSPDRATFT. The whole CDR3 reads CASSPDRATFTIYF.

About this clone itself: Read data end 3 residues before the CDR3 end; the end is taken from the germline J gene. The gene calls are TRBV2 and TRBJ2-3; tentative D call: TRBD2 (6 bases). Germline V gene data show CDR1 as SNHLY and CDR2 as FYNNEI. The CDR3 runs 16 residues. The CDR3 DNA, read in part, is TGTGCCAGCAGGGCCTCTGCGGGATATAGCAATCAGCCG. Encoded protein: CASRASAGYSNQP. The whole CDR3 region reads CASRASAGYSNQPQYF. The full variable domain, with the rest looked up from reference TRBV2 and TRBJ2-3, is EPEVTQTPSHQVTQMGQEVILRCVPISNHLYFYWYRQILGQKVEFLVSFYNNEISEKSEIFDDQFSVERPDGSNFTLKIRSTKLEDSAMYFCASRASAGYSNQPQYFGPGTRLTVL.

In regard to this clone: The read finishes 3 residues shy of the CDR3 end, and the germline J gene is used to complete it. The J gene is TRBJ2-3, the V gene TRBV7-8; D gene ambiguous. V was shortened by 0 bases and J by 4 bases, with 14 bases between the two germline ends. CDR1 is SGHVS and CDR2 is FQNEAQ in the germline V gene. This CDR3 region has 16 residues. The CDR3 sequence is CASSLALGPWADTQYF. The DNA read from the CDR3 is TGTGCCAGCAGCTTAGCGCTAGGCCCATGGGCAGATACG.

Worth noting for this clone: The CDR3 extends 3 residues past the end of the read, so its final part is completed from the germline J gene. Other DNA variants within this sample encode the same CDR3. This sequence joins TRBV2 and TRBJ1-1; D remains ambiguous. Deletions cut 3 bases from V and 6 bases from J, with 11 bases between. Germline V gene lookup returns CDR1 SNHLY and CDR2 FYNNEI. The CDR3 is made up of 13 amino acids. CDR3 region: CASSERGLAEAFF. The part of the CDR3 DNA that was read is TGTGCCAGCAGTGAGCGTGGACTCGCTGAA.